These 24 T cell receptor beta chains share one sample of origin, sequenced in a study of blood T cells in healthy people across ages. Then a second PCR, running roughly 7 to 11 cycles, was carried out with a sample-barcoded 5' primer and a J-beta primer mix. TCRdb redid the calling of the 5' RACE reads with MiXCR, one entry per CDR3 protein. The repertoire holds roughly 1,800,000 distinct CDR3 sequences, with 40% to 55% as singletons. The sequenced sample consisted of blood. The receptors stem from a woman in her forties in good health.

This clonotype was detected a few times. The chain carries TRBV28 and TRBJ2-7; D is ambiguous. The V end was cut by 5 bases, the J end by 3 bases, with 8 bases between. Germline CDR1 and CDR2: MDHEN and SYDVKM. This CDR3 has 12 residues. The CDR3 DNA reads as TGTGCCAGCAGTACATCAGACTACGAGCAGTACTTC. Residues: CASSTSDYEQYF. Using reference TRBV28 and TRBJ2-7 for the parts outside the CDR3, the full variable domain is DVKVTQSSRYLVKRTGEKVFLECVQDMDHENMFWYRQDPGLGLRLIYFSYDVKMKEKGDIPEGYSVSREKKERFSLILESASTNQTSMYLCASSTSDYEQYFGPGTRLTVT.

This chain uses TRBV12-3 or TRBV12-4 with TRBJ2-1; 11 bases align to TRBD2. The CDR3 is made up of 17 amino acids. Losses at the gene ends were 6 bases for V and 7 bases for J; bases not matched to a gene: 14. The CDR3 loop is CASRPGVAGGPKNEQFF. CDR3 in DNA: TGTGCCAGCAGACCCGGGGTAGCGGGGGGGCCGAAGAATGAGCAGTTCTTC.

This clonotype was seen a few times. The chain links TRBV12-3 or TRBV12-4 to TRBJ2-1, with 10 bases aligning to TRBD2. This CDR3 comprises 14 residues. J gave up 4 bases and V 6 bases, and 3 bases lay outside the gene matches. The CDR3 here is CASRTLAGYNEQFF. The CDR3 DNA reads TGTGCCAGCAGAACACTAGCGGGGTACAATGAGCAGTTCTTC.

This CDR3 reads CASKLTKRGATDTQYF. Here the CDR3 DNA reads TGTGCCAGCAAACTCACAAAGCGGGGGGCCACAGATACGCAGTATTTT. The J gene is TRBJ2-3, the V gene TRBV28; 9 positions match TRBD2. V lost 7 bases and J lost 2; bases outside the gene matches: 10. Germline CDR1 MDHEN, CDR2 SYDVKM. The CDR3 covers 16 residues.

V gene TRBV5-1 combines with J gene TRBJ2-3; D uncertain. Germline CDR1 is SGHRS and CDR2 is YFSETQ. V shed 1 base and J shed 4 bases, with 13 bases lying between them. CDR3 size: 15 residues. In DNA form, the CDR3 reads TGCGCCAGCAGCTTGAAAGAGGCGAGCGCAGATACGCAGTATTTT. Residues: CASSLKEASADTQYF.

The rearrangement joins TRBV29-1 to TRBJ1-2, with unresolved D. This CDR3 spans 12 amino acids. Germline assignment: CDR1 SQVTM and CDR2 ANQGSEA. V lost 1 base, J lost 8 bases, and 11 bases lay in between. This CDR3 reads CSVEAPVGGYTF. CDR3 bases: TGCAGCGTTGAAGCCCCCGTAGGAGGCTACACCTTC. The variable domain in full, with the rest retrieved from reference TRBV29-1 and TRBJ1-2, is SAVISQKPSRDICQRGTSLTIQCQVDSQVTMMFWYRQQPGQSLTLIATANQGSEATYESGFVIDKFPISRPNLTFSTLTVSNMSPEDSSIYLCSVEAPVGGYTFGSGTRLTVV.

V is TRBV25-1 and J is TRBJ2-3; D perhaps matches TRBD2 (6 bases). This CDR3 has 16 amino acids. Trimming removed 4 bases at V and 4 bases at J, with 18 bases between. Germline-derived CDR1 and CDR2 are MGHDK and SYGVNS. The CDR3 protein is CASSGGLTQVPDTQYF. CDR3 nucleotides: TGTGCCAGCAGTGGAGGACTAACGCAAGTCCCAGATACGCAGTATTTT.

The chain uses TRBV6-1 and TRBJ2-5; TRBD1 is a possible D gene (5 bases). The CDR3 sequence is 14 residues long. Per germline, CDR1 MNHNS and CDR2 SASEGT. The V gene lost 7 bases and the J gene lost 2 bases, with 14 bases spanning the gap. CDR3 nucleotide sequence: TGTGCCAGCACCCCAGGGTACCTACAAGAGACCCAGTACTTC. This codes for CASTPGYLQETQYF.

In its sample, this clonotype was seen many times. This chain uses TRBV5-1 with TRBJ2-3; possibly TRBD1 or TRBD2 for D (5 bases each). The CDR3 is 14 amino acids. Trimming removed 0 bases at V and 4 bases at J, with 9 bases between. Germline CDR1 reads SGHRS; CDR2 reads YFSETQ. The CDR3: CASSLGGFADTQYF. The CDR3 DNA follows: TGCGCCAGCAGCTTGGGGGGGTTCGCAGATACGCAGTATTTT.

The table lists this clonotype with many counts. This chain uses TRBV5-1 with TRBJ2-3; either TRBD1 or TRBD2 may fit D (5 bases each). The CDR3 has 14 amino acids. Between the trimmed V and J ends, which lost 4 bases and 0 bases, there was a span of 9 bases. The germline CDR1 and CDR2 sequences are SGHRS and YFSETQ. CDR3 nucleotides: TGCGCCAGCAGCGGGGGACCAAGCACAGATACGCAGTATTTT. This sequence encodes CASSGGPSTDTQYF.

This rearrangement joins TRBV28 to TRBJ2-7; no firm D call. The CDR3 spans 12 residues. Germline lookup yields CDR1 MDHEN and CDR2 SYDVKM. The V end lost 6 bases, the J end lost 2 bases, and 8 bases lay between the germline ends. The CDR3, as DNA: TGTGCCAGCAGGTTAAAGACCTACGAGCAGTACTTC. Translating gives CASRLKTYEQYF.

The rearrangement links TRBV5-6 to TRBJ1-2; D uncertain. This CDR3 spans 13 amino acids. CDR1 is SGHDT, CDR2 YYEEEE, per germline. Trimming took 0 bases from V and 6 from J, leaving 9 bases between them. The CDR3 loop reads CASSLGRTNGYTF. CDR3 bases: TGTGCCAGCAGCTTGGGCCGGACTAATGGCTACACCTTC. Supplemented by reference TRBV5-6 and TRBJ1-2, the full variable domain reads DAGVTQSPTHLIKTRGQQVTLRCSPKSGHDTVSWYQQALGQGPQFIFQYYEEEERQRGNFPDRFSGHQFPNYSSELNVNALLLGDSALYLCASSLGRTNGYTFGSGTRLTVV.

This clonotype was seen a handful of times. This rearrangement joins TRBV6-2 or TRBV6-3 to TRBJ2-7; the match to TRBD1 covers 9 bases. Germline V CDR1 and CDR2: MNHEY, SVGEGT. V shed 2 bases and J 3 bases; nucleotides not matched to a gene: 5. The length of the CDR3 is 15 residues. The CDR3 sequence is CASSYAGTGNYEQYF. CDR3 nucleotide sequence: TGTGCCAGCAGTTACGCCGGGACAGGGAACTACGAGCAGTACTTC.

This clonotype was seen a few times. The chain employs TRBV20-1 and TRBJ1-2; possible D gene TRBD1, 5 bases. This CDR3 is built from 13 residues. Trimming pared 5 bases from V and 1 base from J, leaving 11 bases between. The germline V gene encodes CDR1 DFQATT and CDR2 SNEGSKA (reference sequence). CDR3 DNA: TGCAGTGCTCCTACGACAGATAACTATGGCTACACCTTC. Its protein is CSAPTTDNYGYTF.

The chain links TRBV20-1 to TRBJ1-4, with a weak D call TRBD1 (5 bases). CDR3 size: 14 residues. Trimming removed 3 bases from V and 6 bases from J, with 14 bases in between. Germline V gives CDR1 DFQATT, CDR2 SNEGSKA (reference sequence). DNA of the CDR3: TGCAGTGCTAGTGGAGGGACCAAGGATGAAAAACTGTTTTTT. Its translation is CSASGGTKDEKLFF.

This CDR3 reads CSVGMSSTDTQYF. Written as DNA, the CDR3 is TGCAGCGTTGGAATGTCTAGCACAGATACGCAGTATTTT. The rearrangement uses TRBV29-1 and TRBJ2-3, with no clear D. The V end lost 4 bases, the J end lost 0 bases, and 8 bases lay between the germline ends. The CDR3 loop spans 13 amino acids. Germline lookup yields CDR1 SQVTM and CDR2 ANQGSEA.

This rearrangement joins TRBV4-2 to TRBJ1-1; TRBD1 is a possible D gene (6 bases). The CDR3 has 15 amino acids. V lost 0 bases, J lost 4 bases, and 12 bases lay in between. Germline assignment: CDR1 LGHNA and CDR2 YNFKEQ. The CDR3 coding sequence is TGTGCCAGCAGCCAAGATGAAGGGGGTTCCACTGAAGCTTTCTTT. Its protein product is CASSQDEGGSTEAFF.

This clonotype was seen a handful of times. The chain joins TRBV7-6 to TRBJ1-1; unclear D gene. The CDR3 length is 13 residues. CDR1 is SGHVS, CDR2 FNYEAQ, per germline. V lost 2 bases, J lost 3 bases, and 7 bases lay in between. The CDR3, as DNA: TGTGCCAGCAGCTTACAGGATTACACTGAAGCTTTCTTT. This gives the protein CASSLQDYTEAFF.

The rearrangement joins TRBV20-1 to TRBJ2-1, with 10 bases identical to TRBD2. This CDR3 contains 14 residues. Losses at the gene ends were 5 bases for V and 4 bases for J; bases not matched to a gene: 5. CDR1 and CDR2 from the germline V gene are DFQATT and SNEGSKA (reference sequence). In nucleotides, the CDR3 is TGCAGTGCTTATAGCGGGGGGTTTTACAATGAGCAGTTCTTC. As protein: CSAYSGGFYNEQFF.

The chain recombines TRBV9 with TRBJ2-2; D is undetermined. CDR1 is SGDLS, CDR2 YYNGEE, per germline. This CDR3 is 17 amino acids long. Trimming shortened V by 0 bases and J by 5 bases, and 17 bases separated the two germline ends. CDR3 amino acids: CASSVEAKPLGTGELFF. CDR3 nucleotide sequence: TGTGCCAGCAGCGTAGAGGCAAAACCCCTTGGGACCGGGGAGCTGTTTTTT.

The rearrangement uses TRBV29-1 and TRBJ2-7; D might be TRBD1 (5 bases). Germline V gene data show CDR1 as SQVTM and CDR2 as ANQGSEA. V was cut by 0 bases and J by 1 base, with 10 bases left in between. CDR3 length equals 14 residues. CDR3 amino acids: CSVEDWGRSYEQYF. The CDR3 DNA reads as TGCAGCGTTGAAGATTGGGGCAGGTCCTACGAGCAGTACTTC.

This clonotype was observed a few times. This chain uses TRBV7-3 with TRBJ2-1, with 15 bases aligning to TRBD2. Germline V gene lookup returns CDR1 SGHTA and CDR2 FQGTGA. The CDR3 sequence is 19 residues long. Trimming removed 4 bases from V and 1 base from J; junction bases left unmatched: 8. As DNA, the CDR3 is TGTGCCAGCAGCTCTCAACCGGGACTAGCGGGGGGATCCTACAATGAGCAGTTCTTC. Protein product: CASSSQPGLAGGSYNEQFF.

The chain links TRBV2 to TRBJ1-1; weak D call: TRBD1 (6 bases). In germline, CDR1 is SNHLY, CDR2 FYNNEI. CDR3 size: 13 residues. V lost 3 bases to trimming and J lost 6 bases, with 11 bases between them. The CDR3 here is CASSDRGFSEAFF. In DNA, the CDR3 is TGTGCCAGCAGTGACAGGGGTTTCTCTGAAGCTTTCTTT.

The chain links TRBV6-5 to TRBJ1-5, with D perhaps matching TRBD1 (5 bases). Trimming stripped 5 bases from V and 6 bases from J, with 14 bases between. CDR1 is MNHEY, CDR2 SVGAGI, per germline. The CDR3 has 14 residues. The CDR3 spells CASSGQYSGQPQHF. CDR3 DNA: TGTGCCAGCAGTGGACAATACAGCGGTCAGCCCCAGCATTTT.